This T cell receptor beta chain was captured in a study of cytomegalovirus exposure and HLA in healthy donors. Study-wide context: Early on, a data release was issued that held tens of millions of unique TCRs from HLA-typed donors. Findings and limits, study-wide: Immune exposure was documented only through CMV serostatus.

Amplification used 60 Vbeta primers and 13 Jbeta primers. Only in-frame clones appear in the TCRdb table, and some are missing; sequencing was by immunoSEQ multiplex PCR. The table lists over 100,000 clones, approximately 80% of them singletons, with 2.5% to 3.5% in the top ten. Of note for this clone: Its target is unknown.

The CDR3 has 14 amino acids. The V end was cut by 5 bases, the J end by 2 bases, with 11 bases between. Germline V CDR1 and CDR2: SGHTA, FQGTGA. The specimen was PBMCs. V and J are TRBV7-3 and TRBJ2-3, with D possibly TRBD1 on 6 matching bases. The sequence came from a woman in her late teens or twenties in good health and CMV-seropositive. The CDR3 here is CASSRRDTTDTQYF. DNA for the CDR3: TGTGCCAGCAGCAGAAGGGACACCACAGATACGCAGTATTTT.